In its sample, the clone carrying this T cell receptor (beta chain) was seen many times. What it binds is unknown. The sample originates from a study of early T cells in non-severe SARS-CoV-2 infection. Overall study context: It was bulk RNA from unsorted whole blood that was sequenced, and the chains were unpaired.

Unique molecular identifier tags were affixed to discrete cDNA molecules. TCRdb itself ran the 5' RACE reads through MiXCR, one entry per CDR3 protein. The sample has 81,000 or so distinct CDR3 sequences; about an eighth are singletons. Study-level points and caveats: A preference for anti-spike CD8 responses marked VDJdb matching, which missed private and CD4 specificities.

The source material was whole blood. This TCR derives from an adult who was a healthcare worker with PCR-confirmed SARS-CoV-2 infection or an uninfected control (not recorded which).

Here the CDR3 reads CASSLSPQETQYF. CDR3 sequence (DNA): TGCGCCAGCAGCTTGAGCCCACAAGAGACCCAGTACTTC. The rearrangement joins TRBV5-1 to TRBJ2-5; D is undetermined. Germline CDR1 and CDR2: SGHRS and YFSETQ. The CDR3 runs 13 residues. V lost 1 base to trimming and J lost 2 bases, with 6 bases between them. The variable domain in full, with the rest retrieved from reference TRBV5-1 and TRBJ2-5, is KAGVTQTPRYLIKTRGQQVTLSCSPISGHRSVSWYQQTPGQGLQFLFEYFSETQRNKGNFPGRFSGRQFSNSRSEMNVSTLELGDSALYLCASSLSPQETQYFGPGTRLLVL.